Listed below are T cell receptor beta chains from one sample, sequenced in a study of vaccination and CD4 T cells after COVID-19. No antigen has been assigned to these receptors. MiXCR, applied by TCRdb to the PCR reads, yields one record per CDR3 protein. The sample contains fewer than 4,500 distinct CDR3 sequences, 16% of which appear only once. Sequencing was done on a sample of CD4+ T cells from blood, cultured in vitro. These receptors all stem from a human donor who had recovered from COVID-19. CDR3s include the opening cysteine and the closing phenylalanine or tryptophan. D genes are given only for firm matches. For some rows the clone size is stated as once, few or many, or as a class when expanded; others skip it.

v_call,cdr3_length,clone_size,j_call,d_call,cdr3_nt,cdr3_aa
TRBV20-1,12,medium-sized,TRBJ1-5,.,TGCAGTGCTGGGGACAGCAATCAGCCCCAGCATTTT,CSAGDSNQPQHF
TRBV6-5,17,.,TRBJ1-2,.,TGTGCCAGCAGTTACTCGATTCAAAGGGACACCCACTATGGCTACACCTTC,CASSYSIQRDTHYGYTF
TRBV27,14,few,TRBJ2-5,TRBD1,TGTGCCAGCAGCGACAGGGGGCGTAGGCAGACCCAGTACTTC,CASSDRGRRQTQYF
TRBV7-2,11,few,TRBJ2-7,.,TGTGCCAGCAGCCTCGTGTACGAGCAGTACTTC,CASSLVYEQYF
TRBV5-1,14,.,TRBJ2-3,.,TGCGCCAGCAGCCTTCGGCAGAAAGGGGATACGCAGTATTTT,CASSLRQKGDTQYF
TRBV20-1,15,.,TRBJ2-5,TRBD2,TGCAGTGCCGCTCCGAGCGGGGGGCGGGGGGAGACCCAGTACTTC,CSAAPSGGRGETQYF
TRBV2,13,few,TRBJ2-1,.,TGTGCCAGCAGGGCGAGGTCCTACAATGAGCAGTTCTTC,CASRARSYNEQFF
TRBV30,12,few,TRBJ2-2,.,TGTGCCTGGAACACGGGCCCCGGGGAGCTGTTTTTT,CAWNTGPGELFF
TRBV6-1,10,.,TRBJ1-1,.,TGTGCCGGCGACGCCGTCCCCCAAATCTTT,CAGDAVPQIF
TRBV11-2,16,.,TRBJ2-7,.,TGTGCCAGCAGCTTAGGGGTCGGGGGCTTTTCCTACGAGCAGTACTTC,CASSLGVGGFSYEQYF
TRBV6-1,11,.,TRBJ2-1,.,TGTGCCAGCAGAAAGCTGGGGGAGCAGTTCTTC,CASRKLGEQFF
TRBV6-5,15,.,TRBJ2-3,.,TGTGCCAGCAGTTACGGACTGAGGGGAGGAGATACGCAGTATTTT,CASSYGLRGGDTQYF
TRBV20-1,17,medium-sized,TRBJ2-3,TRBD2,TGCAGTGCTATAGGTCCTAGCGGGGGGGCGGGCACAGATACGCAGTATTTT,CSAIGPSGGAGTDTQYF
TRBV24-1,17,few,TRBJ1-2,TRBD1,TGTGCCACCAGTCACGCCGGCGGACAGGGCTTCAACTATGGCTACACCTTC,CATSHAGGQGFNYGYTF
TRBV27,16,.,TRBJ2-3,.,TGTGCCAGCAGACGGGTTGGTCACCTACTCACAGATACGCAGTATTTT,CASRRVGHLLTDTQYF
TRBV20-1,12,few,TRBJ2-1,.,TGCAGTGCTAGATTGGTGTCCAATGAGCAGTTCTTC,CSARLVSNEQFF
TRBV5-1,15,.,TRBJ2-2,.,TGCGCCAGCAGCTTGATGCGAGTAAACACCGGGGAGCTGTTTTTT,CASSLMRVNTGELFF
TRBV20-1,18,medium-sized,TRBJ1-2,TRBD1,TGCAGTGCCCCGCCTACATCGGACAGGGGGGATTGGAACTATGGCTACACCTTC,CSAPPTSDRGDWNYGYTF
TRBV5-6,14,.,TRBJ1-1,TRBD1,TGTGCCAGCAGCGGAGACAGGGGCTACACTGAAGCTTTCTTT,CASSGDRGYTEAFF
TRBV19,16,medium-sized,TRBJ1-1,TRBD1,TGTGCCAGTAGTTTCCACCCGACAGGGGGGAACACTGAAGCTTTCTTT,CASSFHPTGGNTEAFF
TRBV7-9,13,medium-sized,TRBJ1-1,.,TGTGCCAGCAGCGTTGAGACAGGCACTGAAGCTTTCTTT,CASSVETGTEAFF
TRBV4-2,17,few,TRBJ2-3,TRBD2,TGTGCCAGCAGCCCCGGGACTAGCGGGGGGGCCGCGAATACGCAGTATTTT,CASSPGTSGGAANTQYF
TRBV18,14,.,TRBJ1-3,TRBD1,TGTGCCAGCTCATCCGGGACAGGTGGAAACACCATATATTTT,CASSSGTGGNTIYF
TRBV12-3/TRBV12-4,14,few,TRBJ2-7,.,TGTGCCAGCAGTTTAGCGGGGGGCTCCTACGAGCAGTACTTC,CASSLAGGSYEQYF
TRBV27,15,few,TRBJ2-1,TRBD2,TGTGCCAGCAGTTTAAGACTAGCGGGCCTCAATGAGCAGTTCTTC,CASSLRLAGLNEQFF
TRBV19,14,.,TRBJ1-6,TRBD1,TGTGCCAGTAGCGAAGGACAGGGGAAATCACCCCTCCACTTT,CASSEGQGKSPLHF
TRBV19,21,large,TRBJ2-6,TRBD1,TGTGCCAGTAGTATAACAACCCCGCGGACAGGGATACGCTCTGGGGCCAACGTCCTGACTTTC,CASSITTPRTGIRSGANVLTF
TRBV20-1,15,medium-sized,TRBJ1-5,.,TGCAGTGCTAGAGAAAGGGCAGGGCAACGTCAGCCCCAGCATTTT,CSARERAGQRQPQHF
TRBV2,13,few,TRBJ1-1,TRBD1,TGTGCCAGCACTGGACAGGGTTACACTGAAGCTTTCTTT,CASTGQGYTEAFF
TRBV6-1,16,medium-sized,TRBJ1-2,.,TGTGCCAGCAGGCCGTACCGGGACCGCGCTAACTATGGCTACACCTTC,CASRPYRDRANYGYTF
TRBV11-2,16,few,TRBJ2-2,.,TGTGCCAGCAGCCTTCGGGGGGCCGTCAGGACCGGGGAGCTGTTTTTT,CASSLRGAVRTGELFF
TRBV30,11,few,TRBJ2-5,.,TGTGCCTGGGGGGGGCTCGGGACCCAGTACTTC,CAWGGLGTQYF
TRBV7-8,11,few,TRBJ2-3,.,TGTGCCAGCAGCCTCACAGATACGCAGTATTTT,CASSLTDTQYF
TRBV11-1,12,medium-sized,TRBJ1-1,.,TGTGCCAGCGGGCGAGTGAACACTGAAGCTTTCTTT,CASGRVNTEAFF
TRBV6-1,12,medium-sized,TRBJ1-1,.,TGTGCCAGCCATTTTGGGTACACTGAAGCTTTCTTT,CASHFGYTEAFF
TRBV16,15,.,TRBJ1-6,TRBD1,TGTGCCAGCGGCTTTCAGCCGGGACAGAATTCACCCCTCCACTTT,CASGFQPGQNSPLHF
TRBV4-2,14,few,TRBJ1-2,.,TGTGCCAGCAGCCAAGAAGGTCAGCCCTATGGCTACACCTTC,CASSQEGQPYGYTF
TRBV6-1,18,few,TRBJ1-6,.,TGTGCCAGCCGGTTCGCAAGGACAGTTCGCTCCTATAATTCACCCCTCCACTTT,CASRFARTVRSYNSPLHF
TRBV7-6,15,medium-sized,TRBJ1-2,.,TGTGCCAGCAGCTTAGGGGAGTTACCTAACTATGGCTACACCTTC,CASSLGELPNYGYTF
TRBV20-1,14,medium-sized,TRBJ1-1,.,TGCAGTGCTAGACGACAGGCAGGGAGCACTGAAGCTTTCTTT,CSARRQAGSTEAFF
TRBV10-3,14,.,TRBJ2-3,.,TGTGCCATCAGTCAGCGAGAGAGCACAGATACGCAGTATTTT,CAISQRESTDTQYF
TRBV2,14,.,TRBJ2-3,.,TGTGCCAGCATGAAGGGGACTAGCACAGATACGCAGTATTTT,CASMKGTSTDTQYF
TRBV6-7,15,medium-sized,TRBJ1-5,TRBD1,TGTGCCAGCAATGGGCAGGCAGGGGGAAATCAGCCCCAGCATTTT,CASNGQAGGNQPQHF
TRBV5-6,16,few,TRBJ1-2,.,TGTGCCAGCAGCTTGACGCCATTCCAGTACGACTATGGCTACACCTTC,CASSLTPFQYDYGYTF
TRBV10-3,14,medium-sized,TRBJ2-5,.,TGTGCCATCAGTTCTGACATTCTCCAAGAGACCCAGTACTTC,CAISSDILQETQYF